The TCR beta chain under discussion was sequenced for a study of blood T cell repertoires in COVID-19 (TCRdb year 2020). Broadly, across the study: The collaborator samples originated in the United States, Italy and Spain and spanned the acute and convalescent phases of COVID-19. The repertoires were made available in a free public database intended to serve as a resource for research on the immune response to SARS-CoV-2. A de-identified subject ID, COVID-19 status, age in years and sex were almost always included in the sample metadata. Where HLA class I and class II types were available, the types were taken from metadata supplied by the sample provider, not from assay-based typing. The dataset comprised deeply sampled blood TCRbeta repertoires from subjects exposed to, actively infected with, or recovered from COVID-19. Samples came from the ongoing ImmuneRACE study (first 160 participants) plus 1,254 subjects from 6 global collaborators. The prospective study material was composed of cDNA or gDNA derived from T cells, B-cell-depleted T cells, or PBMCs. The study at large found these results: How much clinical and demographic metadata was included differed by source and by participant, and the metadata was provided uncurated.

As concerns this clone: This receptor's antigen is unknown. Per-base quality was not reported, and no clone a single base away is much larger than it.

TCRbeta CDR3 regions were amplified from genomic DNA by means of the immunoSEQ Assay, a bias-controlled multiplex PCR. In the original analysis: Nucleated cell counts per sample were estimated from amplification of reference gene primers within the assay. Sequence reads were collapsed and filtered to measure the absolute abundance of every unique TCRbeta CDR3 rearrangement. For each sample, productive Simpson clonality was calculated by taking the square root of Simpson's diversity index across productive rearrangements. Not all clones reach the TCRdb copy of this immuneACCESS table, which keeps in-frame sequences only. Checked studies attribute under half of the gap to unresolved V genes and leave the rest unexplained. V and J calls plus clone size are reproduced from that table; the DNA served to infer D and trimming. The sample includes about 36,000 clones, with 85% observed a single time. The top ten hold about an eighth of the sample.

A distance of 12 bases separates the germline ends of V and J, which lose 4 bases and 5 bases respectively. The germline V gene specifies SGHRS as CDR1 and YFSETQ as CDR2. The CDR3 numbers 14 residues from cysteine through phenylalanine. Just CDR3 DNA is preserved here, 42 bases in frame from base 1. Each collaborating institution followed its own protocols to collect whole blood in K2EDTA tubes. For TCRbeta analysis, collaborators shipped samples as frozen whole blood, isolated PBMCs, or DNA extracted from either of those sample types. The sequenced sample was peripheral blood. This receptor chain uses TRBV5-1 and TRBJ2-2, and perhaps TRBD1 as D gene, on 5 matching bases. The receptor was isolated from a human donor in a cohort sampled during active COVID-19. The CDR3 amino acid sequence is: CASSVRVGTGELFF. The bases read TGCGCCAGCAGCGTCAGGGTAGGGACCGGGGAGCTGTTTTTT.